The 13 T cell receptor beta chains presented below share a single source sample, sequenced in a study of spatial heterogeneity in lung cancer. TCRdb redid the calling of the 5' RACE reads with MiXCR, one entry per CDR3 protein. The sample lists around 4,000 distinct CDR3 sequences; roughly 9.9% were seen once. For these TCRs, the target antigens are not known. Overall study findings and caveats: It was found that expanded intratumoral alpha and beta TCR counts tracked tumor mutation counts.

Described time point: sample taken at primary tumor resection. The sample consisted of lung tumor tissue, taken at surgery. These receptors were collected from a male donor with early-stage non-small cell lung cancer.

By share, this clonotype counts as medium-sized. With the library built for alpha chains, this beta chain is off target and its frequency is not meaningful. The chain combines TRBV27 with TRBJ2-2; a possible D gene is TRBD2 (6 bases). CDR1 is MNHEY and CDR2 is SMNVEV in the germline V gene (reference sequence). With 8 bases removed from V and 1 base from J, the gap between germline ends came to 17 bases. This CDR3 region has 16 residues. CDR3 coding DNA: TGTGCCAGCGCGTCTCCTGGGACTGGGAACACCGGGGAGCTGTTTTTT. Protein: CASASPGTGNTGELFF.

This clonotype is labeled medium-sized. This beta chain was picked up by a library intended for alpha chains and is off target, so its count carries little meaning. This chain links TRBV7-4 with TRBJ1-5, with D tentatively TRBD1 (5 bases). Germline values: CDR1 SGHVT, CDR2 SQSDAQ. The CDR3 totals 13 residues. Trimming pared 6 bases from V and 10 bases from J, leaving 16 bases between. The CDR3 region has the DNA TGTGCCAGCAGACTCGCGCGGGGGGGTCCCCAGCATTTT. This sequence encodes CASRLARGGPQHF.

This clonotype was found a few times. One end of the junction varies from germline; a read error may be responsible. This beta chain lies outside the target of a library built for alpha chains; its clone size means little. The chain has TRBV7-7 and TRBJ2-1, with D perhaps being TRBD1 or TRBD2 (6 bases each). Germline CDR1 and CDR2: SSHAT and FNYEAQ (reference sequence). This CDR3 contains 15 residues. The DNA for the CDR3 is TGTGCTAGCAGCTTAGACGGGGGCGGCTTCAATGAGCAGTTCTTC. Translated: CASSLDGGGFNEQFF.

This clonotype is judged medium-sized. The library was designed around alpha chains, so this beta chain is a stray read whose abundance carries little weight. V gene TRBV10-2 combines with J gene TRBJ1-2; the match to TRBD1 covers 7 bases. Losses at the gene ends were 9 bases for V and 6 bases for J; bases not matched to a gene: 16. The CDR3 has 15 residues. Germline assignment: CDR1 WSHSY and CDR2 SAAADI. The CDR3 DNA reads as TGCGCCAGTCTTAGGAACAGGGGACAACAGAATGGCTACACCTTC. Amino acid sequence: CASLRNRGQQNGYTF.

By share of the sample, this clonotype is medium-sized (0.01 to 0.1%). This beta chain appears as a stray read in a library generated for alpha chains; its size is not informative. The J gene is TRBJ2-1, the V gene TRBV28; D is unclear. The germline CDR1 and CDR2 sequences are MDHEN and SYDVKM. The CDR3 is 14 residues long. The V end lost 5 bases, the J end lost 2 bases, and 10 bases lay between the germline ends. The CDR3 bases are TGTGCCAGCAGTCCTTCTAGAACCTACAATGAGCAGTTCTTC. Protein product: CASSPSRTYNEQFF.

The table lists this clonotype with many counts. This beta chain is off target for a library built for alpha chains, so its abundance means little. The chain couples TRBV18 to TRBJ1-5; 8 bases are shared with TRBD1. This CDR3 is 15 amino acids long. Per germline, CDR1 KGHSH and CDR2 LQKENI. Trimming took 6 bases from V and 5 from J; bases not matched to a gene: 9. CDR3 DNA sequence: TGTGCCAGCTCGAACGACAGGGGTGCTCATCAGCCCCAGCATTTT. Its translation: CASSNDRGAHQPQHF.

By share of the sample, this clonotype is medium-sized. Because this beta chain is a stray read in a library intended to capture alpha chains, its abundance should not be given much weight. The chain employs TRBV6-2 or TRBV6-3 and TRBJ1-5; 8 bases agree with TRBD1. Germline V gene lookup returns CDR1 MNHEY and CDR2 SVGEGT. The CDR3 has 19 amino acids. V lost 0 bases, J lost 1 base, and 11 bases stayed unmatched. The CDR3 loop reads CASSYSRSDREQSNQPQHF. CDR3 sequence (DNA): TGTGCCAGCAGTTACTCGAGATCGGACAGGGAGCAAAGCAATCAGCCCCAGCATTTT.

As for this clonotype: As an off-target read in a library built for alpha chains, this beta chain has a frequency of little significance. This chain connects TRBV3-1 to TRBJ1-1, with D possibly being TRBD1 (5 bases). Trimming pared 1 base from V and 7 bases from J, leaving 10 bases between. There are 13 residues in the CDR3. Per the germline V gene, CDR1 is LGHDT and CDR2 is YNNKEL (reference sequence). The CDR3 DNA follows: TGTGCCAGCAGCCAAGGAGGGGCAGGTGAAGCTTTCTTT. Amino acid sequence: CASSQGGAGEAFF. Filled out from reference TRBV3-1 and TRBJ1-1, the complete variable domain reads DTAVSQTPKYLVTQMGNDKSIKCEQNLGHDTMYWYKQDSKKFLKIMFSYNNKELIINETVPNRFSPKSPDKAHLNLHINSLELGDSAVYFCASSQGGAGEAFFGQGTRLTVV.

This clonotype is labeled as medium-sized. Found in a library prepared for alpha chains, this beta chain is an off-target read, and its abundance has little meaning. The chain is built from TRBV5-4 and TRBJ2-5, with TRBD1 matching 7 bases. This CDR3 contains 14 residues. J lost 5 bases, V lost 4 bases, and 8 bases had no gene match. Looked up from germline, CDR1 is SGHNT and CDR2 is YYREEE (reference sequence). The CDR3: CASSMDRTVETQYF. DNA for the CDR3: TGTGCCAGCAGCATGGACAGGACTGTGGAGACCCAGTACTTC.

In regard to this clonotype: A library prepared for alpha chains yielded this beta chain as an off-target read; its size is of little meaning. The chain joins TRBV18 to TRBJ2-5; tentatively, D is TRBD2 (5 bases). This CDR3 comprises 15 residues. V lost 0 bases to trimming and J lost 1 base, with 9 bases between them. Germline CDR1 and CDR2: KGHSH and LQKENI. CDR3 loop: CASSPPRAAQETQYF. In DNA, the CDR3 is TGTGCCAGCTCACCACCGAGGGCAGCCCAAGAGACCCAGTACTTC.

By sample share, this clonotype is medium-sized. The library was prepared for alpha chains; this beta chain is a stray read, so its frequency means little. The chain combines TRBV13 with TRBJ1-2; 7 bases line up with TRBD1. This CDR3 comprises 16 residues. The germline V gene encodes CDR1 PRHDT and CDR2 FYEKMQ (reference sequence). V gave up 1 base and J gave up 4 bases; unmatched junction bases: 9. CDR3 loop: CASSLEDRVGVYGYTF. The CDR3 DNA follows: TGTGCCAGCAGCTTAGAAGACAGGGTAGGCGTCTATGGCTACACCTTC.

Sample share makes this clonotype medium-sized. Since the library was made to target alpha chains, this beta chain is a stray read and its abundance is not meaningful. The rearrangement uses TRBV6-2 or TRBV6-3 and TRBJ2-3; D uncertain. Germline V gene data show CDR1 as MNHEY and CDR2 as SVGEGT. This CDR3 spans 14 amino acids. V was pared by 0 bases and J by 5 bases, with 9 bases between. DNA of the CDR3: TGTGCCAGCAGTTACTCGGCCTCGAAAGATACGCAGTATTTT. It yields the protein CASSYSASKDTQYF.

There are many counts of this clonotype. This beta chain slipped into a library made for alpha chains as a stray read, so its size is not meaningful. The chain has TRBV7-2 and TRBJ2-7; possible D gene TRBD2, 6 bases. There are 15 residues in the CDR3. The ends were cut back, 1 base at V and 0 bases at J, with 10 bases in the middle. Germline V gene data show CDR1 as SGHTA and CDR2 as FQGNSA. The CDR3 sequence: CASSLVGGDSYEQYF. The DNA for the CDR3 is TGTGCCAGCAGCTTAGTCGGCGGGGACTCCTACGAGCAGTACTTC.